Sequencing of this T cell receptor (beta chain) was carried out in a study of Ad26.COV2.S vaccination and SARS-CoV-2 variants. The CDR3 runs 18 residues. Per the germline V gene, CDR1 is SEHNR and CDR2 is FQNEAQ (reference sequence). Trimming left V 4 bases short and J 4 bases short, with 23 bases between. Clones were read by immunoSEQ multiplex PCR, and TCRdb kept only the in-frame ones, dropping some. The profile shows about 400,000 clones, 89% of them singletons. The treatment here: around 19 received Ad26.COV2.S at low or high dose, single or two shots; about 5 received placebo; per-sample allocation not given. The investigators took samples on day 63 after the first vaccine or placebo injection.

The gene calls are TRBV7-9 and TRBJ1-3; D remains unclear. This specimen consisted of peripheral blood, obtained in a trial of Ad26.COV2.S vaccine versus placebo. The receptor comes from a person between 18 and 65 years old who received the Ad26.COV2.S COVID-19 vaccine or a placebo. The CDR3 DNA follows: TGTGCCAGCAGCTCGGGCGCGGGAGGACCCCTTTTAGGAAACACCATATATTTT. Translating gives CASSSGAGGPLLGNTIYF.